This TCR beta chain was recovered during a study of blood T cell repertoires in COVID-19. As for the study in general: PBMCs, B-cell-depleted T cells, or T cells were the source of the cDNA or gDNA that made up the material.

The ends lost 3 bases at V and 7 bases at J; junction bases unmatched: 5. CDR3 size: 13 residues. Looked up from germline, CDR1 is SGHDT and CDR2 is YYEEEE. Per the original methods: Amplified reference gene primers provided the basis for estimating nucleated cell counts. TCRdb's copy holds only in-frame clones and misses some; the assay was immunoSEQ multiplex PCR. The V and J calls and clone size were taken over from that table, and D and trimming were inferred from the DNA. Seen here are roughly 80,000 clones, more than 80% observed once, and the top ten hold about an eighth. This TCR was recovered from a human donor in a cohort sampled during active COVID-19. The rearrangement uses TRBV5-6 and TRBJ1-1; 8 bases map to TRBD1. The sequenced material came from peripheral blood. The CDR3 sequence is CASSSGGFGEAFF. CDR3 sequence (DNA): TGTGCCAGCAGCTCAGGGGGCTTCGGTGAAGCTTTCTTT.